Listed here is a single TCR beta chain. The data stem from a study of blood T cell repertoires in COVID-19. Background on the study: Acute-phase and convalescent COVID-19 samples originated in the United States, Italy and Spain. PBMCs, B-cell-depleted T cells, or T cells provided the cDNA or gDNA that made up the material.

Germline-derived CDR1 and CDR2 are KGHDR and SFDVKD. The V gene lost 6 bases and the J gene lost 5 bases, with 9 bases spanning the gap. CDR3 length equals 12 residues. Study processing details: Nucleated cell counts were estimated from reference gene primer amplification. Clones were read by immunoSEQ multiplex PCR, and TCRdb kept only the in-frame ones, dropping some. V, J and clone size reflect that table, while D and trimming were determined from the DNA. In the table there are over 45,000 clones, approximately 82% of which are singletons. The genes are TRBV24-1 and TRBJ1-2, with a tentative D call TRBD1 (5 bases). Sequenced sample: peripheral blood. This TCR was sampled from a woman of 80 years or more with acute or convalescent COVID-19. CDR3 sequence (DNA): TGTGCCACCAGTCCAGGGAATTATGGCTACACCTTC. Amino acids: CATSPGNYGYTF.